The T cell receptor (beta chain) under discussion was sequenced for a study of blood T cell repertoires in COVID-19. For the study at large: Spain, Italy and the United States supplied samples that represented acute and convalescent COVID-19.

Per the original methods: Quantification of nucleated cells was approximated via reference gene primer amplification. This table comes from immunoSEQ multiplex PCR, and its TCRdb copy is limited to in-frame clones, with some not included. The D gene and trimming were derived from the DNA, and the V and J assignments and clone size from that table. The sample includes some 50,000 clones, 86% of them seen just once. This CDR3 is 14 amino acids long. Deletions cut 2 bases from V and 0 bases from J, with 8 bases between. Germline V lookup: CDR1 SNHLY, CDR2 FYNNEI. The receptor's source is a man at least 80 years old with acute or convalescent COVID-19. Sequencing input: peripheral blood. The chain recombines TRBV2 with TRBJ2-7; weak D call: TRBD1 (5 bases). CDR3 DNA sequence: TGTGCCAGCAGTGAACTGACAGCCTCCTACGAGCAGTACTTC. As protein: CASSELTASYEQYF.